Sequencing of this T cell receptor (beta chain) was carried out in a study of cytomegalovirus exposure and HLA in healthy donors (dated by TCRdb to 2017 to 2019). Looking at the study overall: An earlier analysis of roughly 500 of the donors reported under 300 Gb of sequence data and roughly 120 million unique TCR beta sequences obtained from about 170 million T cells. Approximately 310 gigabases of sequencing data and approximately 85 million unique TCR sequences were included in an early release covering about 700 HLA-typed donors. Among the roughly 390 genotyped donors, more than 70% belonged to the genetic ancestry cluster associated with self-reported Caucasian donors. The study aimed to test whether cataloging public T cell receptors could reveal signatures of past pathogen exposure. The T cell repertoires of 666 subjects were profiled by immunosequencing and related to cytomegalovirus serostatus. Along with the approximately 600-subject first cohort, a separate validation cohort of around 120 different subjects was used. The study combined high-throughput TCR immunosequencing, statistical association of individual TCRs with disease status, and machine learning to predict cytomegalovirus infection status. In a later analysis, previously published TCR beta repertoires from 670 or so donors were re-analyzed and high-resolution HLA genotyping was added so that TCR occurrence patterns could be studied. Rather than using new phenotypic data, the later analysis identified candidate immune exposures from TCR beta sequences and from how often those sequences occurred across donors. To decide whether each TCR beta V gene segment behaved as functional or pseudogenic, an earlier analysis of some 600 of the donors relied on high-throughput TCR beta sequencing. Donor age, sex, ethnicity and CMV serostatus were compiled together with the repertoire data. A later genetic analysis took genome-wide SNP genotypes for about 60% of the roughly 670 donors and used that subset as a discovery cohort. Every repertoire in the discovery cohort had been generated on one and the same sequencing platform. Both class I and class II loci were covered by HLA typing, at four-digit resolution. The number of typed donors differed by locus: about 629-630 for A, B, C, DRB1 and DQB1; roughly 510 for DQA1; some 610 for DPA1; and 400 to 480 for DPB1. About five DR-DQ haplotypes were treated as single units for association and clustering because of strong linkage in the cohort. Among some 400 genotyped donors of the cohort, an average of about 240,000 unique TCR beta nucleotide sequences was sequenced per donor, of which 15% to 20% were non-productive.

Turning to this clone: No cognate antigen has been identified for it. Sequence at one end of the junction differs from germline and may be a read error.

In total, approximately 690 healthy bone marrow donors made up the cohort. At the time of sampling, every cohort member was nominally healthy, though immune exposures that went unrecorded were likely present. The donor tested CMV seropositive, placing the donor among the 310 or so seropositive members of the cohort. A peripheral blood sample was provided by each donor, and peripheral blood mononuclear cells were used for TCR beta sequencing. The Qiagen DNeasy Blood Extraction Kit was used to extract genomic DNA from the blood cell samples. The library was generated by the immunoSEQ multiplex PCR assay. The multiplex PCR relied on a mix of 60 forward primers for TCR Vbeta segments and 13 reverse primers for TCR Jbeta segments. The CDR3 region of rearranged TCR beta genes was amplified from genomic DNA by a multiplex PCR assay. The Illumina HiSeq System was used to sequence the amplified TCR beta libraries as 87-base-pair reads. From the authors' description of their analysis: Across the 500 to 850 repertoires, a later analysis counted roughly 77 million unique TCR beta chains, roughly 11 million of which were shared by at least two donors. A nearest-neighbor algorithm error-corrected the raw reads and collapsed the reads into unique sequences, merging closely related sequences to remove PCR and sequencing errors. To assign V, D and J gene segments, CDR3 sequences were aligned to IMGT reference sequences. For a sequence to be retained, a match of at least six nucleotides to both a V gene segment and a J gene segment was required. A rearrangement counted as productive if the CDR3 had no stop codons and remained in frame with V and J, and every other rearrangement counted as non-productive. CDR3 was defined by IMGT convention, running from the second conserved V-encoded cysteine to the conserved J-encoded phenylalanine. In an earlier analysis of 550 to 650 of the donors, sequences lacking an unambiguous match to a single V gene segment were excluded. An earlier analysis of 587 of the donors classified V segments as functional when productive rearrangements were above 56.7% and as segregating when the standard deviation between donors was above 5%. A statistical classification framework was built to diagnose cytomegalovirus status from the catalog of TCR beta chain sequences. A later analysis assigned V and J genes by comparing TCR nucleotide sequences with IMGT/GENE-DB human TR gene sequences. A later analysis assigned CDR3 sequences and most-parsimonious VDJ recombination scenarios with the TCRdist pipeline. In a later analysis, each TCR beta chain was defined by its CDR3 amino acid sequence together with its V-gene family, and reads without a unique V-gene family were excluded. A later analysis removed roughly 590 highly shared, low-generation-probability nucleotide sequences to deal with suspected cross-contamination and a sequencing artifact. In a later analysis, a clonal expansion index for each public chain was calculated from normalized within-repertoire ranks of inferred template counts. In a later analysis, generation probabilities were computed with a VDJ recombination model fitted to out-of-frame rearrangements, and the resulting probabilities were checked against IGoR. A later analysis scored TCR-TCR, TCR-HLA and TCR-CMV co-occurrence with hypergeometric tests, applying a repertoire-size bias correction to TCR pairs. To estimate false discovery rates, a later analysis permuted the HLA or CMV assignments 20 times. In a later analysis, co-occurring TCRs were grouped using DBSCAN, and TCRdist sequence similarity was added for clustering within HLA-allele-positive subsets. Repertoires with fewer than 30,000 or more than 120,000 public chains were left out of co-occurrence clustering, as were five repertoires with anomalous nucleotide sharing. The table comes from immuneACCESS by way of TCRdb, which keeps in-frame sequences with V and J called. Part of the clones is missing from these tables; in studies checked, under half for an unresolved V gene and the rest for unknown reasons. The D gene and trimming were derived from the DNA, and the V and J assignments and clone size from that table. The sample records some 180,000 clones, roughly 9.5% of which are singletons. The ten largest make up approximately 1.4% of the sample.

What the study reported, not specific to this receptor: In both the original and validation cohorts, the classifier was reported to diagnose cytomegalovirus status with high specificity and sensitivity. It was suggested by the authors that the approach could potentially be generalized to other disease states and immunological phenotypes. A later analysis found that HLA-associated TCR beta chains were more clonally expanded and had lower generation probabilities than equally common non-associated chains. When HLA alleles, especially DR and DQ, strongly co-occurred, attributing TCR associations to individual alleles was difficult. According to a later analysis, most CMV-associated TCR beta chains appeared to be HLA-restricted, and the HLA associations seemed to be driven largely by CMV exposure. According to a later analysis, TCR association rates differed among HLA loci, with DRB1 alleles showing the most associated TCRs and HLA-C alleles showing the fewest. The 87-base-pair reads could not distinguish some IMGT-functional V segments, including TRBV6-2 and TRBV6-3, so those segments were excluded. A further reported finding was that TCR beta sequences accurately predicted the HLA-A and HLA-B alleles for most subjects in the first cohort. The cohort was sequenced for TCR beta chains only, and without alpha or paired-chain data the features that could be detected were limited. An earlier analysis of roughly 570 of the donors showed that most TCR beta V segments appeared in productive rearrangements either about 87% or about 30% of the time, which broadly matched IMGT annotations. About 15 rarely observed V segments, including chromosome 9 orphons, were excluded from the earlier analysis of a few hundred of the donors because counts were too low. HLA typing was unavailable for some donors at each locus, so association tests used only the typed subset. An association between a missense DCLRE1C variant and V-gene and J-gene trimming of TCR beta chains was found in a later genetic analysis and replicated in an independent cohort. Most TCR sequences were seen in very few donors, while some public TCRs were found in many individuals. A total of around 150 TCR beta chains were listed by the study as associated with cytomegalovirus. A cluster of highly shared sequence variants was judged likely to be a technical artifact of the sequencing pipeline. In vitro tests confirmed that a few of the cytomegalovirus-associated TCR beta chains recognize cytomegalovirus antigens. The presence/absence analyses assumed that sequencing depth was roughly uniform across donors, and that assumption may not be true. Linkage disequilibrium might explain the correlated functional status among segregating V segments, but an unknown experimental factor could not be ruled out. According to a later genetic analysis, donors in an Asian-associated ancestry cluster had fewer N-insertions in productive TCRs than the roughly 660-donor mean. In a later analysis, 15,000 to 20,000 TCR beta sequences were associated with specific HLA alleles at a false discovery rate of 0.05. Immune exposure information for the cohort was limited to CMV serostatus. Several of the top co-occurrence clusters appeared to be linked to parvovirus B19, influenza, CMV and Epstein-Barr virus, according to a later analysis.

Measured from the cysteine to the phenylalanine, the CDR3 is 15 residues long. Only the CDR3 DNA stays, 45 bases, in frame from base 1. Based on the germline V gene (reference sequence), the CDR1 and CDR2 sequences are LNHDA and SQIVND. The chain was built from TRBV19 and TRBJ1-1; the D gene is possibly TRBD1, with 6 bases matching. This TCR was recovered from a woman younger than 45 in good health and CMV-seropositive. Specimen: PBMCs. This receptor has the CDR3 CASSEDRDMNAEAFF. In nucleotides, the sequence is TGTGCCAGTAGTGAGGACAGAGACATGAACGCTGAAGCTTTCTTT. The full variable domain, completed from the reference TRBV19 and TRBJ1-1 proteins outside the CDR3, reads DGGITQSPKYLFRKEGQNVTLSCEQNLNHDAMYWYRQDPGQGLRLIYYSQIVNDFQKGDIAEGYSVSREKKESFPLTVTSAQKNPTAFYLCASSEDRDMNAEAFFGQGTRLTVV.